This TCR beta chain was sequenced during a study of OX40 agonist ivuxolimab in advanced cancers. Using immunoSEQ multiplex PCR, the repertoire was profiled, and TCRdb retains in-frame clones only, with some absent. The sample has fewer than 13,000 clones, 79% seen once. In this sample, this clone turned up many times. Germline loops: CDR1 LNHDA, CDR2 SQIVND (reference sequence). The V segment lost 9 bases and the J segment 5 bases; nucleotides outside the gene matches: 9. The CDR3 is 16 amino acids. The source material was CD4+ or CD8+ T cells sorted from blood, sampled in a trial of the OX40 agonist ivuxolimab. This clonotype was sampled from an adult with an advanced solid tumor such as melanoma, head and neck, liver or kidney cancer. This chain joins TRBV19 and TRBJ2-2; TRBD2 agrees at 13 bases. The CDR3 DNA follows: TGTGCCAGCCTCACTAGCGGGAGGGCTTGGACCGGGGAGCTGTTTTTT. Translating it yields CASLTSGRAWTGELFF.